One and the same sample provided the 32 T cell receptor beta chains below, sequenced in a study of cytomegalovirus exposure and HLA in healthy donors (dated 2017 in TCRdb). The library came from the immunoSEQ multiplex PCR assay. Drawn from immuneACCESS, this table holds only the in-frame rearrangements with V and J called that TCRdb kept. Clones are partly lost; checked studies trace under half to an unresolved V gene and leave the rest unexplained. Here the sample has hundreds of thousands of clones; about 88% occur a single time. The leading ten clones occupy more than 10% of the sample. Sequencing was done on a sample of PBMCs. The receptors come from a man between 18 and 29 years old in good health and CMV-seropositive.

CDR3 in amino acids: CASSERGKSYGYTF. CDR3 sequence (DNA): TGTGCCAGCAGTGAAAGGGGGAAGTCCTATGGCTACACCTTC. The chain recombines TRBV6-1 with TRBJ1-2; the D gene is possibly TRBD1 (6 bases). Germline values: CDR1 MNHNS, CDR2 SASEGT. V was trimmed by 2 bases and J by 4 bases, leaving 11 bases between them. CDR3 length: 14 amino acids.

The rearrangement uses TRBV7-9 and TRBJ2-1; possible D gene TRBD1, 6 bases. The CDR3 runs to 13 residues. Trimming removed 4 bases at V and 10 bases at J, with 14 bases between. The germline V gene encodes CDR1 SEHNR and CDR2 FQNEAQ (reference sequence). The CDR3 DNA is TGTGCCAGCAGCTCCGGGGCGGACAGCGAGCAGTTCTTC. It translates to CASSSGADSEQFF.

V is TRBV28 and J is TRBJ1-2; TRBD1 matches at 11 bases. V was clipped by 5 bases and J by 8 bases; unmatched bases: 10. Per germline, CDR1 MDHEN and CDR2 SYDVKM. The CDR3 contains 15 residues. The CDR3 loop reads CASSPTGQGAWGYTF. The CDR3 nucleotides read TGTGCCAGCAGTCCCACAGGACAGGGGGCGTGGGGCTACACCTTC.

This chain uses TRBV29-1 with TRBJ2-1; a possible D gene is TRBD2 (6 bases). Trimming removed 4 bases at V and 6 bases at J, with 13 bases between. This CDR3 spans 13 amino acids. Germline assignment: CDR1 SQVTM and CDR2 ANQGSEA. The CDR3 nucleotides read TGCAGCGTTGCCAGCGGGCTCGGCAATGAGCAGTTCTTC. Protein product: CSVASGLGNEQFF.

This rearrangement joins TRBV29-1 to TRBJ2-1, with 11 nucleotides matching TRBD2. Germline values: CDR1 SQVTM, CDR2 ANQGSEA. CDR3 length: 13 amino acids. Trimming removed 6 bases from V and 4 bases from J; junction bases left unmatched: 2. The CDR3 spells CSVWTSGYNEQFF. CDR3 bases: TGCAGCGTGTGGACTAGCGGGTACAATGAGCAGTTCTTC.

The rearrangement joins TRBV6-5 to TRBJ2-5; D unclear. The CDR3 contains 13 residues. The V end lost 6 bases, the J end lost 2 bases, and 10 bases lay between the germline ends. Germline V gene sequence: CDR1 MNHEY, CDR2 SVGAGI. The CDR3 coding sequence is TGTGCCAGCAGAAAGACGCTGCAAGAGACCCAGTACTTC. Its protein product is CASRKTLQETQYF.

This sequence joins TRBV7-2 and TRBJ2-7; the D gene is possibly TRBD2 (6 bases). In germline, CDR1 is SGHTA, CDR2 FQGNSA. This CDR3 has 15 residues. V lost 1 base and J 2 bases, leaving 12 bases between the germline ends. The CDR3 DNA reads TGTGCCAGCAGCTTAGTAGGGACTTACGCCTACGAGCAGTACTTC. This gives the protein CASSLVGTYAYEQYF.

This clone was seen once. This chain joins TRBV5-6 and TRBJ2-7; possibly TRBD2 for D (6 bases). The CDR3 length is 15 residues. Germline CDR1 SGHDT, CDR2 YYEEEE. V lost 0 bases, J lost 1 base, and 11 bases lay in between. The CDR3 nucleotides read TGTGCCAGCAGCTTGGCGGGAGTGGGGTCCTACGAGCAGTACTTC. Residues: CASSLAGVGSYEQYF.

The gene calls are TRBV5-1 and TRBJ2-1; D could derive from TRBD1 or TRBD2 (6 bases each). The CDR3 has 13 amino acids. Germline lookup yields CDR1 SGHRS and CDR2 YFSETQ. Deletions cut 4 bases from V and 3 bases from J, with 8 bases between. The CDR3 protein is CASSGGLYNEQFF. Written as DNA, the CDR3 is TGCGCCAGCAGCGGGGGGCTCTACAATGAGCAGTTCTTC.

For the CDR3, the DNA is TGTGCCAGCAGTCAGGTCGGGGGTCTCGAGCAGTACTTC. It specifies CASSQVGGLEQYF. The gene calls are TRBV7-2 and TRBJ2-7; a weak D match, TRBD2 (6 bases). Germline V lookup: CDR1 SGHTA, CDR2 FQGNSA. This CDR3 region has 13 residues. Trimming shortened V by 6 bases and J by 6 bases, and 15 bases separated the two germline ends.

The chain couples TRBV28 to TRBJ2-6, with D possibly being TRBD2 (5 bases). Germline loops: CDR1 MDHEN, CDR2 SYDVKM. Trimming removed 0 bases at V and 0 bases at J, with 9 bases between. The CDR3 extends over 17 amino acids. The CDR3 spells CASSLWGSDSGANVLTF. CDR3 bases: TGTGCCAGCAGTTTATGGGGGAGTGACTCTGGGGCCAACGTCCTGACTTTC.

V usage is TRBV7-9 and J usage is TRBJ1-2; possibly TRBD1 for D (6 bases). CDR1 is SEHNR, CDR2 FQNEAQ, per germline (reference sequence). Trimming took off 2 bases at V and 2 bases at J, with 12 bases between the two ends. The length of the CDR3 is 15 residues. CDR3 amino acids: CASSLNPTGNYGYTF. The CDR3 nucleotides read TGTGCCAGCAGCTTAAATCCTACAGGGAACTATGGCTACACCTTC.

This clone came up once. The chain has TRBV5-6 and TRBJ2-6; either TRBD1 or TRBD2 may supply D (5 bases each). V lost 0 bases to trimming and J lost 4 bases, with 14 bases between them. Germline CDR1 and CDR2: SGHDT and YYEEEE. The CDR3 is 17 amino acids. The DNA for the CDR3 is TGTGCCAGCAGCTTGGCCGGTGGGGGTCCCGGGGCCAACGTCCTGACTTTC. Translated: CASSLAGGGPGANVLTF.

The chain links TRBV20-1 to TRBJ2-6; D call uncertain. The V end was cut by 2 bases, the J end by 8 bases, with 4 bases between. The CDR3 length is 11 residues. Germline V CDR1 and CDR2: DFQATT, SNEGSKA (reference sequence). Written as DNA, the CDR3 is TGCAGTGCTAGACTAACCAACGTCCTGACTTTC. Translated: CSARLTNVLTF.

CDR3 nucleotide sequence: TGTGCCAGCAGCAGTATTTGGCCGGGGGATACGCAGTATTTT. Encoded protein: CASSSIWPGDTQYF. J is TRBJ2-3 and V is TRBV9; D might be TRBD2 (5 bases). Germline V gene sequence: CDR1 SGDLS, CDR2 YYNGEE. Between the trimmed V and J ends, which lost 4 bases and 6 bases, there was a span of 15 bases. This CDR3 is built from 14 residues.

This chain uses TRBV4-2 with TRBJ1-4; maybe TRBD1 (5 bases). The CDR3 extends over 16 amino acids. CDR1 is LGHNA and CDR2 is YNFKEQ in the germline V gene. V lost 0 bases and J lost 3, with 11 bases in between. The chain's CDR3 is CASSQEGVGANEKLFF. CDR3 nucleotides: TGTGCCAGCAGCCAAGAGGGGGTTGGGGCTAATGAAAAACTGTTTTTT.

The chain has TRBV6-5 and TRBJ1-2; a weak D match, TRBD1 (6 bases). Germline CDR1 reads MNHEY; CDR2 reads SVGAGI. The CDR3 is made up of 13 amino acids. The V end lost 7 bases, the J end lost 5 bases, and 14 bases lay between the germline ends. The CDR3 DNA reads TGTGCCAGCACCGCGGACAGAAAGTATGGCTACACCTTC. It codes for CASTADRKYGYTF.

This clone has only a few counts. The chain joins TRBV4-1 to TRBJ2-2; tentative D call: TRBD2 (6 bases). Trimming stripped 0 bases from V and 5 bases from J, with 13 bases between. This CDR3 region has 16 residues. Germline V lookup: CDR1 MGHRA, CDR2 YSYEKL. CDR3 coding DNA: TGCGCCAGCAGCCAAGAGGCGGCTAGCGTTACCGGGGAGCTGTTTTTT. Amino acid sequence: CASSQEAASVTGELFF.

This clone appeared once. CDR3 nucleotide sequence: TGTGCCAGCAGGCCACAGGGAGGGGACACTGAAGCTTTCTTT. Protein sequence: CASRPQGGDTEAFF. The rearrangement uses TRBV6-5 and TRBJ1-1; possible D gene TRBD1, 6 bases. In germline, CDR1 is MNHEY, CDR2 SVGAGI. The CDR3 runs to 14 residues. V lost 6 bases and J 3 bases, leaving 14 bases between the germline ends.

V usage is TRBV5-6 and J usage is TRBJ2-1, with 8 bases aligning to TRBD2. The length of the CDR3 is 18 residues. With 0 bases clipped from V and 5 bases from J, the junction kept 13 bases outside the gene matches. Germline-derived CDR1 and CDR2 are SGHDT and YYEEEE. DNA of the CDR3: TGTGCCAGCAGCTTGGACAGGTTCTTGCGGACTAGCAACAATGAGCAGTTCTTC. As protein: CASSLDRFLRTSNNEQFF.

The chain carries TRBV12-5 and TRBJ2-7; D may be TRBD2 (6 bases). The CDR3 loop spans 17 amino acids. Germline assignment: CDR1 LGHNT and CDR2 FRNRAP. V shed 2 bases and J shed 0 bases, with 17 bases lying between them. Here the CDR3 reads CASGLFPGTDYSYEQYF. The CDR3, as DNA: TGTGCTAGTGGTTTGTTTCCCGGGACGGACTACTCCTACGAGCAGTACTTC.

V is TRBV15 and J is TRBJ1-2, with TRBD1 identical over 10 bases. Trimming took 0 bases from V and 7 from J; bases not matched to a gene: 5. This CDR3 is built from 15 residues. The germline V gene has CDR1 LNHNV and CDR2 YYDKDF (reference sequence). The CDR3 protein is CATSRDQGQGIGYTF. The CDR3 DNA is TGTGCCACCAGCAGAGATCAGGGACAGGGGATTGGCTACACCTTC.

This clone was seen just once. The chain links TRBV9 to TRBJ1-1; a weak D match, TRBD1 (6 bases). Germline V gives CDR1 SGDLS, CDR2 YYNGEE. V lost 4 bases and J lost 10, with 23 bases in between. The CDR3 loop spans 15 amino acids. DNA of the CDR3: TGTGCCAGCAGCAAACCGGGACATCAAGGCGGTACAGCTTTCTTT. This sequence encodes CASSKPGHQGGTAFF. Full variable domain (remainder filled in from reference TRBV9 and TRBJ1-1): DSGVTQTPKHLITATGQRVTLRCSPRSGDLSVYWYQQSLDQGLQFLIQYYNGEERAKGNILERFSAQQFPDLHSELNLSSLELGDSALYFCASSKPGHQGGTAFFGQGTRLTVV.

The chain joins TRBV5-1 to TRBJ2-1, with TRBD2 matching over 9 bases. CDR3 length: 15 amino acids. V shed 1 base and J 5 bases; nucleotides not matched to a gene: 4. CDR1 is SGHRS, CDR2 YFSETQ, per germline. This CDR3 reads CASSLLAGGHNEQFF. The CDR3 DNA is TGCGCCAGCAGCTTGCTCGCGGGAGGGCACAATGAGCAGTTCTTC.

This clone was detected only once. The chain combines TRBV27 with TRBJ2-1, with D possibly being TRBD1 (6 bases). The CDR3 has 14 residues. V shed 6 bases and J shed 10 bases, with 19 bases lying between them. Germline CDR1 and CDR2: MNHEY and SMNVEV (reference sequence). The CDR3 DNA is TGTGCCAGCAGCCCAGGACAGTATCGAGGGGAGCAGTTCTTC. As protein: CASSPGQYRGEQFF.

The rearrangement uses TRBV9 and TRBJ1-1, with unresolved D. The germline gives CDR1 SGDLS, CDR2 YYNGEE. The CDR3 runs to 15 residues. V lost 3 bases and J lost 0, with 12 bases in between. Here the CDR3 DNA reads TGTGCCAGCAGCGGTGTGGGCAATCTGAACACTGAAGCTTTCTTT. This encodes CASSGVGNLNTEAFF. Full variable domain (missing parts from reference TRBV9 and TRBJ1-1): DSGVTQTPKHLITATGQRVTLRCSPRSGDLSVYWYQQSLDQGLQFLIQYYNGEERAKGNILERFSAQQFPDLHSELNLSSLELGDSALYFCASSGVGNLNTEAFFGQGTRLTVV.

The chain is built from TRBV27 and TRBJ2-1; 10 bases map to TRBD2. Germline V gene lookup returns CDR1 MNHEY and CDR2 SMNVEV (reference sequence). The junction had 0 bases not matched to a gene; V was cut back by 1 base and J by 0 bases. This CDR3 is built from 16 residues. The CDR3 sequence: CASSLWTSGSYNEQFF. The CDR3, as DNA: TGTGCCAGCAGTTTATGGACTAGCGGCTCCTACAATGAGCAGTTCTTC.

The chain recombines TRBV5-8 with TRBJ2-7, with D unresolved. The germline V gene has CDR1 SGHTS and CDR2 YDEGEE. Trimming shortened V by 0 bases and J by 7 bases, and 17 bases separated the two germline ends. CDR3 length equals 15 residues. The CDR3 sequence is CASSLGIGPLGEQYF. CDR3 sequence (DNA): TGTGCCAGCAGCTTGGGCATAGGGCCCCTAGGTGAGCAGTACTTC.

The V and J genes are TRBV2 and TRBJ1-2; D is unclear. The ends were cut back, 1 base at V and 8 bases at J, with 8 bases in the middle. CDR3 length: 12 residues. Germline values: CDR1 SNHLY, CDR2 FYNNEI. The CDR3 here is CASSEDLGGYTF. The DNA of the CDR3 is TGTGCCAGCAGTGAAGACTTGGGCGGCTACACCTTC. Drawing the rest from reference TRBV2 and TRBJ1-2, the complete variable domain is EPEVTQTPSHQVTQMGQEVILRCVPISNHLYFYWYRQILGQKVEFLVSFYNNEISEKSEIFDDQFSVERPDGSNFTLKIRSTKLEDSAMYFCASSEDLGGYTFGSGTRLTVV.

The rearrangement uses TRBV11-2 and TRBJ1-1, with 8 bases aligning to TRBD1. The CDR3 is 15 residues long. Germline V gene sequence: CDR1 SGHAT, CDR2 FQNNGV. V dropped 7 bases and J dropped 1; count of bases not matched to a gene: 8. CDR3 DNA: TGTGCCAGCATCACAGGGGGAACGGGGAACACTGAAGCTTTCTTT. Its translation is CASITGGTGNTEAFF.

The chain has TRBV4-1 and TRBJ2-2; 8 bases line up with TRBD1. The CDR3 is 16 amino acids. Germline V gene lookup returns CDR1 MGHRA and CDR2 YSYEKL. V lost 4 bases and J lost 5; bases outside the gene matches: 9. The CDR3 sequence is CASSRQAGGGTGELFF. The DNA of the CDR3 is TGCGCCAGCAGCCGCCAAGCAGGGGGCGGTACCGGGGAGCTGTTTTTT.

The CDR3 spells CASTHRGGNQPQHF. The CDR3 DNA reads TGTGCCAGCACCCACAGGGGCGGCAATCAGCCCCAGCATTTT. The genes are TRBV6-6 and TRBJ1-5; 7 positions match TRBD1. This CDR3 spans 14 amino acids. The germline V gene encodes CDR1 MNHNY and CDR2 SVGAGI (reference sequence). V lost 7 bases and J lost 2; bases outside the gene matches: 5.